The 8 T cell receptor beta chains below all came from one sample that was sequenced in a study of T cell responses to AZD1222 COVID-19 vaccine. The repertoire was sequenced with immunoSEQ multiplex PCR; TCRdb's copy has only in-frame clones and lacks some. The table records 72,000 or so clones, around 87% of them present only once. The source was peripheral blood, collected on day 0 of AZD1222 vaccination. These TCRs come from an adult in good health.

V usage is TRBV15 and J usage is TRBJ2-7, with TRBD2 matching over 8 bases. CDR3 length equals 18 residues. Germline-derived CDR1 and CDR2 are LNHNV and YYDKDF (reference sequence). The V and J ends lost 0 bases and 4 bases, in that order; junction bases with no gene match: 14. The CDR3 coding sequence is TGTGCCACCAGCAGAGATTGGGGCGGGAGGACAACACCTTACGAGCAGTACTTC. Protein sequence: CATSRDWGGRTTPYEQYF.

V and J are TRBV7-2 and TRBJ1-2, with D hard to call. CDR1 and CDR2 (germline): SGHTA, FQGNSA. CDR3 length equals 14 residues. The V end was cut by 0 bases, the J end by 5 bases, with 10 bases between. CDR3 nucleotide sequence: TGTGCCAGCAGCTTAGCAGGACGGTCGTATGGCTACACCTTC. It codes for CASSLAGRSYGYTF.

This clone is a singleton in its sample. The chain is built from TRBV5-6 and TRBJ2-7; no firm D call. The CDR3 spans 13 residues. Germline V lookup: CDR1 SGHDT, CDR2 YYEEEE. V was trimmed by 2 bases and J by 5 bases, leaving 11 bases between them. In nucleotides, the CDR3 is TGTGCCAGCAGCTTAGGACCCACGGACGAGCAGTACTTC. Translating it yields CASSLGPTDEQYF.

This clone occurred a few times. The V and J genes are TRBV5-8 and TRBJ2-1; TRBD1 agrees at 8 bases. The V gene end was trimmed by 5 bases and the J gene end by 5 bases; junction bases not matched to a gene: 9. The V gene's germline CDR1 is SGHTS and CDR2 YDEGEE. The CDR3 spans 15 residues. The CDR3 DNA reads as TGTGCCAGCAGTCCTCGGGACAGGTCCCACAATGAGCAGTTCTTC. It specifies CASSPRDRSHNEQFF.

The chain has TRBV11-3 and TRBJ1-2, with no clear D. This CDR3 contains 15 residues. The V end lost 3 bases, the J end lost 4 bases, and 15 bases lay between the germline ends. The germline CDR1 and CDR2 sequences are SGHNT and YENEEA. The chain's CDR3 is CASSFEGIGSYGYTF. The DNA for the CDR3 is TGTGCCAGCAGCTTTGAGGGCATCGGATCCTATGGCTACACCTTC.

The chain links TRBV11-2 to TRBJ1-2; D remains unclear. This CDR3 has 18 residues. V lost 0 bases to trimming and J lost 0 bases, with 17 bases between them. Germline V gene data show CDR1 as SGHAT and CDR2 as FQNNGV. CDR3 residues: CASSLDYRTADTNYGYTF. The CDR3, as DNA: TGTGCCAGCAGCTTAGATTACCGGACGGCGGATACTAACTATGGCTACACCTTC.

J is TRBJ2-2 and V is TRBV7-2; perhaps TRBD2 as D (6 bases). The length of the CDR3 is 15 residues. Germline CDR1 and CDR2: SGHTA and FQGNSA. Deletions cut 0 bases from V and 6 bases from J, with 11 bases between. CDR3 nucleotides: TGTGCCAGCAGCTTAGCGGGAGGAGGAGCCGGGGAGCTGTTTTTT. Translated: CASSLAGGGAGELFF.

The rearrangement uses TRBV2 and TRBJ1-4; D gene ambiguous. Germline-derived CDR1 and CDR2 are SNHLY and FYNNEI. V was clipped by 7 bases and J by 6 bases, with 15 bases between them. CDR3 size: 14 residues. The CDR3: CASKRDNLYEKLFF. The CDR3 bases are TGTGCCAGCAAACGAGACAACTTATATGAAAAACTGTTTTTT.